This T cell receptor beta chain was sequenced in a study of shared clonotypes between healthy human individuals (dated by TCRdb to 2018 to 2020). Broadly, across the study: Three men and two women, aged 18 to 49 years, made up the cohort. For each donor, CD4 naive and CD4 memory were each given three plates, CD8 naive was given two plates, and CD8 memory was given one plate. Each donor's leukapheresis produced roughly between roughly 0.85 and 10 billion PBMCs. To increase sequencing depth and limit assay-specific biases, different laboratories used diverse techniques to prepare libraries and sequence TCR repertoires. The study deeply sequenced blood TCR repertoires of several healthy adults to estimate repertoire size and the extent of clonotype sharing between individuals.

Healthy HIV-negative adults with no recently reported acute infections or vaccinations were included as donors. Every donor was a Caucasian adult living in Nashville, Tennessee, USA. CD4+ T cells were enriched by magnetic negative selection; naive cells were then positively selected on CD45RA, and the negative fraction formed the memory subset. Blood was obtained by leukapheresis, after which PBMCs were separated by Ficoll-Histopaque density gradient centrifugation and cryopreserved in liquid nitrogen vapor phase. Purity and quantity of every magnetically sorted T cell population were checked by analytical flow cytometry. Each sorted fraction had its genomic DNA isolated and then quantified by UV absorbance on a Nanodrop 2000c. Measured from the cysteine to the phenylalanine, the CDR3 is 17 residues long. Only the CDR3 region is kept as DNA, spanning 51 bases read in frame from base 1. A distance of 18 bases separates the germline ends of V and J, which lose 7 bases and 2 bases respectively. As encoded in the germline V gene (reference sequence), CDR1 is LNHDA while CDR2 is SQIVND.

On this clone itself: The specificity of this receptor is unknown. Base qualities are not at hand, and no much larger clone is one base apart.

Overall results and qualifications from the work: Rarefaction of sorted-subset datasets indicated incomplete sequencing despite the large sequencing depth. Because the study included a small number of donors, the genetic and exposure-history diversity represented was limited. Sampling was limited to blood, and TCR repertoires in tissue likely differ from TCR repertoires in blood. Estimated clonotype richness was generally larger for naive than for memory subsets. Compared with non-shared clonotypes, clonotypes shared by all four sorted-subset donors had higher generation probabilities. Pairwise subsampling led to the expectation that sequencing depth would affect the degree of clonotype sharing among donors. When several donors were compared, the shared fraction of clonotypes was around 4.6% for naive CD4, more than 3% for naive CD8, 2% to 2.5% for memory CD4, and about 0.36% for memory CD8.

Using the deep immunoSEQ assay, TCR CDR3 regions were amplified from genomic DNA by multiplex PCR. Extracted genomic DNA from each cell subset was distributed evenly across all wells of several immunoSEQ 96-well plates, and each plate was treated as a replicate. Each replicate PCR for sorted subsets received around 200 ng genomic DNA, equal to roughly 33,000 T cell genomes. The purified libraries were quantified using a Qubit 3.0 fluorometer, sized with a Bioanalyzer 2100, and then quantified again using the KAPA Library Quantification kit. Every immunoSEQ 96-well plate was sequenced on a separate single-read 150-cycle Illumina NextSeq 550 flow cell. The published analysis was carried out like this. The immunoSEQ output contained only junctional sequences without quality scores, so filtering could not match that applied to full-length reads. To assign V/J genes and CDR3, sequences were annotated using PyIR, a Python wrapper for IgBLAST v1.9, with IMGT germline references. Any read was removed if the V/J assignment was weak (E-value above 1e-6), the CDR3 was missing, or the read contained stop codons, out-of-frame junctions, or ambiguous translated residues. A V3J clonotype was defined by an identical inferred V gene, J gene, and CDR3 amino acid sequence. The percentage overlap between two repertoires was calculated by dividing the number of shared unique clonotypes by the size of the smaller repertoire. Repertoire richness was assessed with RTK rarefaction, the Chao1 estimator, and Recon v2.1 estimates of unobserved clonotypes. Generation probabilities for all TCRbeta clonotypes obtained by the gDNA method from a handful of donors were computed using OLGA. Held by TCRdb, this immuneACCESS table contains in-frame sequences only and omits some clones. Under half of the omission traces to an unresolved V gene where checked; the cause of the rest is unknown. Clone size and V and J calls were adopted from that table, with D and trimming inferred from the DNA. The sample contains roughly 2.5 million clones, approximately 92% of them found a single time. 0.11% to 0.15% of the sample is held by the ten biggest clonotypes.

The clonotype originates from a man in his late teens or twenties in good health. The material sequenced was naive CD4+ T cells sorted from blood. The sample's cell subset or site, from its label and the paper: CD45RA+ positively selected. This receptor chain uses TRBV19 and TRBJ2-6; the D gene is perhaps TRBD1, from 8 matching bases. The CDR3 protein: CASTLRTGRAGANVLTF. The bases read TGTGCCAGTACCCTCAGGACAGGGAGGGCTGGGGCCAACGTCCTGACTTTC.